A selection of T cell receptor beta chains follows, all from one sample in a study of identical twins. In TCRdb, the 5' RACE reads were re-called with MiXCR into one record per CDR3 protein. The repertoire holds fewer than 500,000 distinct CDR3 sequences, with about 13% as singletons. This sample was also put to use in a study of yellow fever vaccine responses in identical twins.

Specimen: CD4+ T cells sorted from blood. The receptors originated from a young woman in good health. Both conserved end residues are part of each CDR3. The order of the fields is V gene, clone size, J gene, D gene, CDR3 protein, CDR3 DNA. The D gene is left open where the match is weak. Clone size is not always given. Where it is, it says once, few, many or a class for expanded clones.

TRBV12-5,-,TRBJ2-1,-,CASAMRDEQFF,TGTGCTAGTGCCATGCGCGATGAGCAGTTCTTC
TRBV7-8,-,TRBJ2-7,TRBD1,CASSLFLGGTGVNEQYF,TGTGCCAGCAGCTTATTCCTAGGGGGGACAGGGGTAAACGAGCAGTACTTC
TRBV27,-,TRBJ2-1,-,CASSLSVVGTFSYNEQFF,TGTGCCAGCAGTTTATCGGTGGTAGGGACATTTTCCTACAATGAGCAGTTCTTC
TRBV6-5,few,TRBJ2-7,-,CASSRGSTDWDF,TGTGCCAGCAGCCGGGGGTCCACAGACTGGGACTTC
TRBV7-2,-,TRBJ2-3,TRBD1,CASSLVGTGFGTQYF,TGTGCCAGCAGCTTAGTCGGGACAGGGTTTGGTACGCAGTATTTT
TRBV24-1,few,TRBJ2-2,-,CATSDLKRDSGGELFF,TGTGCCACCAGTGATTTGAAAAGGGATTCAGGCGGGGAGCTGTTTTTT
TRBV24-1,few,TRBJ2-5,-,CATSDPTRGETQYF,TGTGCCACCAGTGACCCCACTAGAGGAGAGACCCAGTACTTC
TRBV5-1,-,TRBJ2-7,-,CASSPGAQGLYEQYF,TGCGCCAGCAGCCCCGGGGCACAGGGTCTCTACGAGCAGTACTTC
TRBV2,-,TRBJ2-1,-,CASSFRGSGEQFF,TGTGCCAGCAGTTTCCGGGGGTCGGGAGAGCAGTTCTTC
TRBV6-2/TRBV6-3,few,TRBJ2-7,-,CASSYGEQYF,TGTGCCAGCAGTTACGGCGAGCAGTACTTC
TRBV7-9,-,TRBJ2-3,-,CASSSWGTSTDTQYF,TGTGCCAGCAGCTCGTGGGGAACTAGCACAGATACGCAGTATTTT
TRBV19,few,TRBJ2-1,TRBD1,CASRGQLYYNEQFF,TGTGCCAGCCGGGGACAGTTATACTACAATGAGCAGTTCTTC
TRBV2,few,TRBJ2-5,TRBD2,CASSNGLAGEGETQYF,TGTGCCAGCAGTAACGGACTAGCGGGAGAGGGGGAGACCCAGTACTTC
TRBV5-1,-,TRBJ2-5,-,CASSLWGRGSQETQYF,TGCGCCAGCAGCCTGTGGGGAAGGGGAAGCCAAGAGACCCAGTACTTC
TRBV6-1,few,TRBJ2-4,-,CASSRVDPKNIQYF,TGTGCCAGCAGCCGCGTTGACCCCAAAAACATTCAGTACTTC
TRBV6-5,few,TRBJ2-1,TRBD1,CASSQGAEQFF,TGTGCCAGCAGCCAGGGGGCTGAGCAGTTCTTC
TRBV6-5,-,TRBJ2-7,TRBD2,CASSTSGGGGKQYF,TGTGCCAGCAGTACTAGCGGGGGAGGCGGGAAGCAGTACTTC
TRBV6-5,-,TRBJ1-2,TRBD1,CASSYSRTGSYGYTF,TGTGCCAGCAGTTACTCCAGGACAGGGAGCTATGGCTACACCTTC
TRBV5-6,many,TRBJ2-7,TRBD1,CASSVDRAAYEQYF,TGTGCCAGCAGCGTGGACAGGGCGGCCTACGAGCAGTACTTC
TRBV20-1,few,TRBJ2-5,TRBD2,CSARDPTSGRAETQYF,TGCAGTGCTAGAGATCCTACTAGCGGGAGAGCAGAGACCCAGTACTTC
TRBV5-1,-,TRBJ2-7,TRBD1,CASRADGTVSYEQYF,TGCGCCAGCAGGGCAGACGGGACAGTTTCCTACGAGCAGTACTTC
TRBV29-1,-,TRBJ2-3,TRBD1,CSAPTRDRGTDTQYF,TGCAGCGCGCCTACGAGAGACAGGGGCACAGATACGCAGTATTTT
TRBV7-9,few,TRBJ2-3,TRBD1,CASSSHWTGADTQYF,TGTGCCAGCAGCTCCCATTGGACAGGGGCAGATACGCAGTATTTT
TRBV29-1,few,TRBJ2-2,-,CSVAVSPPNTGELFF,TGCAGCGTTGCTGTCAGCCCTCCGAACACCGGGGAGCTGTTTTTT
TRBV12-3/TRBV12-4,-,TRBJ2-7,TRBD1,CASYPPFNRDSRSYEQYF,TGTGCCAGCTACCCGCCTTTCAACCGGGACAGCAGATCCTACGAGCAGTACTTC
TRBV7-2,-,TRBJ2-1,TRBD2,CASSVIAGIAGEQFF,TGTGCCAGCAGCGTCATAGCGGGGATTGCGGGTGAGCAGTTCTTC
TRBV10-3,-,TRBJ1-3,TRBD1,CAISGTSTGTGNTIYF,TGTGCCATCAGTGGAACCTCGACAGGGACTGGAAACACCATATATTTT
TRBV20-1,-,TRBJ2-1,-,CSARTVYNEQFF,TGCAGTGCTAGGACAGTTTACAATGAGCAGTTCTTC
TRBV7-2,few,TRBJ2-7,-,CASGEDVSAYEQYF,TGTGCCAGCGGGGAGGACGTCAGCGCCTACGAGCAGTACTTC
TRBV28,few,TRBJ2-7,TRBD1,CASSSPQTGAYEQYF,TGTGCCAGCAGTTCCCCCCAGACAGGGGCTTACGAGCAGTACTTC
TRBV28,many,TRBJ2-7,-,CASTLRGPYEQYF,TGTGCCAGCACCCTGAGAGGGCCCTACGAGCAGTACTTC
TRBV12-3/TRBV12-4,few,TRBJ1-2,-,CASSFPGQGYTF,TGTGCCAGCAGTTTTCCAGGGCAAGGCTACACCTTC
TRBV30,few,TRBJ1-1,-,CAWSGQGGTEAFF,TGTGCCTGGAGTGGGCAGGGAGGCACTGAAGCTTTCTTT
TRBV12-3/TRBV12-4,few,TRBJ1-1,-,CASSSVQNTEAFF,TGTGCCAGCAGTTCGGTGCAGAACACTGAAGCTTTCTTT
TRBV5-1,many,TRBJ2-7,TRBD1,CASSLGQGPYEQYF,TGTGCCAGCAGCCTCGGACAGGGGCCCTACGAGCAGTACTTC
TRBV21-1,-,TRBJ2-1,-,CASSKVAGPPSYNEQFF,TGTGCCAGCAGCAAAGTCGCCGGGCCCCCCTCCTACAATGAGCAGTTCTTC
TRBV7-2,-,TRBJ2-4,TRBD2,CASSLVAGPLAKNIQYF,TGTGCCAGCAGCCTGGTAGCGGGTCCGCTAGCCAAAAACATTCAGTACTTC
TRBV12-3/TRBV12-4,many,TRBJ2-4,-,CASSRTAGNIQYF,TGTGCCAGCAGCCGGACCGCCGGAAACATTCAGTACTTC
TRBV27,few,TRBJ2-1,-,CASSYISYNEQFF,TGTGCCAGCAGTTATATCTCCTACAATGAGCAGTTCTTC
TRBV2,-,TRBJ1-2,TRBD1,CASAGTGARYGYTF,TGTGCCAGCGCTGGGACAGGGGCCCGCTATGGCTACACCTTC
TRBV7-2,many,TRBJ2-1,TRBD1,CASSGQDSRLNEQFF,TGTGCCAGCAGCGGACAGGACAGCCGCCTCAATGAGCAGTTCTTC
TRBV7-2,few,TRBJ2-7,TRBD1,CASSLAGQGNYEQYF,TGTGCCAGCAGCTTAGCGGGACAGGGTAACTACGAGCAGTACTTC
TRBV5-6,few,TRBJ2-3,TRBD2,CASSLAGGRSSDTQYF,TGTGCCAGCAGCTTGGCCGGCGGGAGGTCGTCAGATACGCAGTATTTT
TRBV24-1,many,TRBJ2-3,-,CATSGMGGPDTQYF,TGTGCCACCAGTGGAATGGGGGGACCAGATACGCAGTATTTT
TRBV7-2,many,TRBJ2-1,-,CASSFTSTTLYNEQFF,TGTGCCAGCAGCTTCACCTCGACCACACTTTACAATGAGCAGTTCTTC
TRBV6-1,-,TRBJ2-1,-,CASSASLGQGSYNEQFF,TGTGCCAGCAGTGCATCCCTTGGTCAGGGGTCCTACAATGAGCAGTTCTTC
TRBV5-1,-,TRBJ2-7,TRBD1,CASKPVPGQYYEQYF,TGCGCCAGCAAGCCTGTCCCGGGACAGTACTACGAGCAGTACTTC
TRBV29-1,many,TRBJ2-2,-,CSATGSRTGELFF,TGCAGCGCAACAGGGTCGCGAACCGGGGAGCTGTTTTTT
TRBV6-5,-,TRBJ1-1,-,CASSYSGQGLNTEAFF,TGTGCCAGCAGTTACTCGGGGCAGGGGCTGAACACTGAAGCTTTCTTT
TRBV9,many,TRBJ2-2,TRBD2,CASSPLGLAGGIGELFF,TGTGCCAGCAGCCCCTTAGGGCTAGCGGGGGGAATCGGGGAGCTGTTTTTT
TRBV29-1,many,TRBJ2-5,-,CSVARGQETQYF,TGCAGCGTTGCAAGAGGGCAAGAGACCCAGTACTTC
TRBV4-1,-,TRBJ1-2,-,CASSQDLLANYGYTF,TGCGCCAGCAGCCAAGATCTGTTAGCTAACTATGGCTACACCTTC
TRBV5-1,many,TRBJ1-3,-,CASSLGGSNGAGNTIYF,TGCGCCAGCAGCTTGGGAGGGAGCAACGGCGCTGGAAACACCATATATTTT
TRBV6-5,-,TRBJ2-7,-,CASSFSTGWGEQYF,TGTGCCAGCAGCTTCTCTACAGGGTGGGGGGAGCAGTACTTC
TRBV28,many,TRBJ2-3,-,CASREGPSTDTQYF,TGTGCCAGCAGGGAAGGGCCTAGCACAGATACGCAGTATTTT
TRBV3-1,few,TRBJ1-2,-,CASSQDSGGYTF,TGTGCCAGCAGCCAAGATTCGGGAGGCTACACCTTC
TRBV5-1,few,TRBJ2-2,TRBD1,CASSRQGDTGELFF,TGCGCCAGCAGCCGTCAGGGGGACACCGGGGAGCTGTTTTTT